This T cell receptor beta chain appears in the sequencing data of a study of Ad26.COV2.S vaccination and SARS-CoV-2 variants. The CDR3 is 15 amino acids. Germline V gene lookup returns CDR1 MNHEY and CDR2 SMNVEV (reference sequence). After removal of 8 bases from V and 2 bases from J, the junction contained 4 bases not matched to a gene. Treatment given: some 20 received Ad26.COV2.S at low or high dose, single or two shots; a few received placebo; per-sample allocation not given. Sampling happened 63 days after the first vaccine or placebo injection. Here immunoSEQ multiplex PCR was the method, and the copy in TCRdb shows in-frame clones only, minus some. In the table there are under 550,000 clones, about 93% of which are singletons.

The chain has TRBV27 and TRBJ2-2, with 11 bases fitting TRBD2. The sequences come from peripheral blood, collected in a trial of Ad26.COV2.S vaccine versus placebo. The sequence came from a person aged 18-65 years who received the Ad26.COV2.S COVID-19 vaccine or a placebo. The CDR3 loop reads CASAGLAGNTGELFF. The DNA of the CDR3 is TGTGCCAGCGCCGGACTAGCGGGTAACACCGGGGAGCTGTTTTTT.